These 7 T cell receptor beta chains came from one sample sequenced in a study of T cells in Graves' hyperthyroidism and ophthalmopathy. Amplification of TCR beta CDR3 regions was performed using RNA transcripts as template. HTBI primers were employed in a first-round RT-PCR of the TCR CDR3. TCRdb independently ran MiXCR on the multiplex PCR reads; one entry per CDR3 protein. The sample includes roughly 420,000 distinct CDR3 sequences, approximately 15% seen only once; the top ten take approximately 7.5%. Material: blood. The receptors here all came from a young woman with Graves' hyperthyroidism.

This clonotype was seen a few times. The chain couples TRBV2 to TRBJ1-5; a possible D gene is TRBD1 (5 bases). CDR3 length: 15 residues. V shed 5 bases and J shed 3 bases, with 14 bases lying between them. Per germline, CDR1 SNHLY and CDR2 FYNNEI. DNA for the CDR3: TGTGCCAGCAGTCTTCAGTCAGGGCCCAATCAGCCCCAGCATTTT. Protein product: CASSLQSGPNQPQHF. The full variable domain, its missing parts supplied by reference TRBV2 and TRBJ1-5, is EPEVTQTPSHQVTQMGQEVILRCVPISNHLYFYWYRQILGQKVEFLVSFYNNEISEKSEIFDDQFSVERPDGSNFTLKIRSTKLEDSAMYFCASSLQSGPNQPQHFGDGTRLSIL.

This clonotype was found many times. The J gene is TRBJ2-7, the V gene TRBV30; 7 bases fit TRBD2. Per germline, CDR1 GTSNPN and CDR2 SVGIG (reference sequence). The length of the CDR3 is 13 residues. Germline trimming cut 3 bases from V and 3 bases from J; bases unmatched to any gene: 5. The DNA for the CDR3 is TGTGCCTGGAGCCCCGGGACTATCTACGAGCAGTACTTC. Protein sequence: CAWSPGTIYEQYF.

This clonotype was seen repeatedly, ten times or more. The chain employs TRBV3-1 and TRBJ2-5; the D is unclear. CDR3 length: 15 amino acids. V was cut by 4 bases and J by 2 bases, with 14 bases left in between. Germline CDR1 and CDR2: LGHDT and YNNKEL (reference sequence). CDR3 amino acids: CASSPLWRAQETQYF. The CDR3 region has the DNA TGTGCCAGCAGCCCCTTATGGAGAGCTCAAGAGACCCAGTACTTC.

The chain couples TRBV20-1 to TRBJ2-1, with 9 bases fitting TRBD1. The V segment lost 6 bases and the J segment 1 base; nucleotides outside the gene matches: 4. The CDR3 is 14 residues long. Germline CDR1 DFQATT, CDR2 SNEGSKA (reference sequence). The CDR3 region has the DNA TGCAGTGCGCTGACAGGGGGGTCCTACAATGAGCAGTTCTTC. As protein: CSALTGGSYNEQFF.

This clonotype was counted many times. It may be a read error: a sequence one base away is much more abundant. This rearrangement joins TRBV12-3 or TRBV12-4 to TRBJ1-5, with D tentatively TRBD1 (5 bases). CDR3 size: 16 residues. The DNA for the CDR3 is TGTGCCAGCAGCGAACCGCAGGGATATAGCGATCAGCCCCAGCATTTT. Its protein is CASSEPQGYSDQPQHF.

This clonotype was seen repeatedly, ten times or more. The rearrangement links TRBV12-3 or TRBV12-4 to TRBJ1-2; 10 bases align to TRBD1. The CDR3 length is 14 residues. The J segment lost 7 bases and the V segment lost 5 bases, leaving 7 bases of the junction unmatched. This CDR3 is CASSETGGLRGYTF. The DNA of the CDR3 is TGTGCCAGCAGTGAGACAGGGGGCCTTCGTGGCTACACCTTC.

This clonotype was picked up many times. The chain employs TRBV7-9 and TRBJ2-5; 11 positions agree with TRBD1. Germline CDR1 is SEHNR and CDR2 is FQNEAQ (reference sequence). V trimming: 4 bases; J trimming: 4 bases; junction bases outside the gene matches: 5. CDR3 length: 15 residues. CDR3 DNA sequence: TGTGCCAGCAGCTCCACCGGGACAGGGGGAGAGACCCAGTACTTC. Its protein product is CASSSTGTGGETQYF.